This T cell receptor beta chain is drawn from a study of T cells in Graves' hyperthyroidism and ophthalmopathy. Background on the study: The authors collected peripheral blood at initial diagnosis, before any treatment.

The CDR3 extends over 16 amino acids. The germline V gene has CDR1 SSHAT and CDR2 FNYEAQ (reference sequence). Ophthalmopathy patients had Clinical Activity Score at least 3, NOSPECS grade at least 4, duration under 3 months. This clonotype was observed a few times. Its antigen is unknown. An end of the junction differs from the germline gene, which may be a read error. General observations from the study: Separation of ophthalmopathy from stable hyperthyroidism was achieved by a 13 V-J model. Ophthalmopathy prediction by the model preceded onset by a median roughly 6 months.

Amplification of TCR beta CDR3 regions was performed using RNA transcripts as template. The HTBI set primed first-round TCR CDR3 RT-PCR. Via MiXCR, TCRdb re-called the multiplex PCR reads, giving one row per CDR3 protein. The sample records 300,000 to 500,000 distinct CDR3 sequences, about an eighth being singletons. The genes are TRBV7-7 and TRBJ2-6, with a tentative D call TRBD1 (6 bases). This sequence was found in a man aged 50 or older with Graves' ophthalmopathy. The specimen was blood. CDR3 in DNA: TGTGCTAGCAGCTTGGGTACAGGGACGGGGGCCAACGTCCTGACTTTC. Translated: CASSLGTGTGANVLTF. Full variable domain (remainder filled in from reference TRBV7-7 and TRBJ2-6): GAGVSQSPRYKVTKRGQDVTLRCDPISSHATLYWYQQALGQGPEFLTYFNYEAQPDKSGLPSDRFSAERPEGSISTLTIQRTEQRDSAMYRCASSLGTGTGANVLTFGAGSRLTVL.